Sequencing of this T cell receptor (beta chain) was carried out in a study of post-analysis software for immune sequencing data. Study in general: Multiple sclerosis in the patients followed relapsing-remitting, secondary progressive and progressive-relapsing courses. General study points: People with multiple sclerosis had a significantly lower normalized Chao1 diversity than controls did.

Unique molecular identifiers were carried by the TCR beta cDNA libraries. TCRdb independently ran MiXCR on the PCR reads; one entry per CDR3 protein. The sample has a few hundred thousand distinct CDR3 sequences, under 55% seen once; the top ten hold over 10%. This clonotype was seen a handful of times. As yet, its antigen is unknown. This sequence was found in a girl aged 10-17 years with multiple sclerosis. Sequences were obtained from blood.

The CDR3 bases are TGCGCCAGCAGCTCGACAGCAGTTTATCTCTACGAGCAGTACTTC. Translation: CASSSTAVYLYEQYF. This chain links TRBV4-1 with TRBJ2-7, with D maybe TRBD1 (5 bases). The CDR3 spans 15 residues. The V gene lost 5 bases and the J gene lost 3 bases, with 17 bases spanning the gap. CDR1 and CDR2 from the germline V gene are MGHRA and YSYEKL.